The source of this TCR beta chain is a study of CD8+ T cells in alopecia areata (dated by TCRdb to between 2018 and 2020). With regard to the full study: Treated patients were enrolled in an open-label pilot trial of oral tofacitinib, 5 to 10 mg twice daily, for moderate-to-severe alopecia areata. Tofacitinib was administered for 6 to 18 months, and 6 months of follow-up off drug were then conducted to assess delayed response and recurrence. The SALT score, which quantifies the percentage of affected scalp surface area, was used to measure disease severity in treated patients. In both human patients and the C3H/HeJ mouse model, the study applied high-throughput TCRbeta sequencing to look at T cell clonal expansion in alopecia areata. On the human side, TCRbeta sequencing was run on scalp tissue and on sorted CD4+ and CD8+ peripheral blood T cells from healthy controls and from alopecia areata patients with either patchy or totalis/universalis disease. Biopsies were taken from tofacitinib-treated patients at baseline and again at 4 and 24 weeks into treatment, and several of those patients also had a later scalp biopsy. Clonality in the scalp was compared among normal scalp (n=4), patchy alopecia areata scalp (n=8), and alopecia totalis/universalis scalp (n=8). RNA was extracted with the PAXgene miRNA kit for fixed scalp, the miRNeasy kit for PBMCs, and the RNeasy kit for mouse skin. Amplification of TCRbeta CDR3 regions was done by immunoSEQ multiplex PCR using 35 Vbeta forward primers and 13 Jbeta reverse primers. Study-wide findings and limitations: Because the treated cohort was small and had just a single nonresponder, larger studies are needed to establish links between baseline CD8+ expansion and response. Unlike mouse skin, which is dominated by gammadelta T cells, normal human skin has resident alphabeta T cells that are also sequenced, and this complicates analysis of the scalp TCR repertoire. Many expanded lesional clones were found to persist in scalp and blood during tofacitinib treatment, and relapse after treatment cessation may be partly explained by this persistence. Shared TCR sequences between patients were less evident than in mice, which may be partly attributable to HLA diversity in the patient population. With tofacitinib, both scalp clonality and the number of expanded CD8+ clones among the top 100 scalp clones went down significantly. Higher clonality and more expanded CD8+ clones were observed in lesional scalp than in normal scalp, particularly in alopecia totalis/universalis, a finding suggestive of antigenic drive.

This clone was counted between two and nine times. No cognate antigen has been identified for it. Base qualities are not provided; no much larger clone lies one nucleotide away. The library was built by means of the immunoSEQ multiplex PCR assay. RNA was extracted from all samples and reverse transcribed into cDNA, which served as template for TCR sequencing. First-strand cDNA was synthesized with SuperScript III using a 2:1 mix of oligo-dT and random hexamers. Amplification bias was assessed with a synthetic immune receptor repertoire, and residual bias was removed computationally. Under the source paper's analysis protocol: After raw reads were preprocessed to remove errors, the CDR3 was defined following IMGT conventions as running from the conserved cysteine to phenylalanine. Clonality was computed as 1 minus the Shannon entropy, with the entropy normalized by log2 of the number of productive unique TCRs. Whether scalp clones were CD4 or CD8 was inferred by matching scalp TCRbeta sequences against CD4 and CD8 repertoires sorted from blood. TCRdb's version of the immuneACCESS table is confined to in-frame rearrangements and falls short of the full clone set. An unresolved V gene accounts for under half of the shortfall where checked; the remainder is of unknown origin. V and J calls and clone size are given by that table; D and trimming were obtained from the DNA. This sample has 170,000 or so clones in its table, and about 48% of those were observed once. The top ten clonotypes cover 9.5% to 14% of the sample.

Interpreted using the paper, the time point label stands for: about 25 weeks on oral tofacitinib. Interpreted using the paper, the treatment or condition label stands for: oral pan-JAK inhibitor, 5-10 mg twice daily. Lesional scalp punch biopsies and peripheral blood were obtained from alopecia areata patients. PBMCs were isolated by density centrifugation and stained for CD3, CD4 and CD8, after which CD4+ and CD8+ T cells were sorted on a FACSAria. Sequences SGHDT (CDR1) and YYEEEE (CDR2) are obtained from the germline V gene. Trimming leaves V shorter by 3 bases and J shorter by 3 bases, with the junction holding 1 base beyond the gene matches. The CDR3 contains 14 residues, cysteine and phenylalanine counted. The CDR3 DNA has 42 bases and is translated from base 1.

The rearrangement combines TRBV5-6 with TRBJ2-3; 10 of the junction bases match TRBD2. The material was CD8+ T cells sorted from blood, obtained at week 24, from a patient treated with tofacitinib. The TCR comes from a human donor with alopecia areata. Read as DNA, the sequence is TGTGCCAGCAGCTCTAGCGGGGGTACAGATACGCAGTATTTT. This is translated as CASSSSGGTDTQYF.